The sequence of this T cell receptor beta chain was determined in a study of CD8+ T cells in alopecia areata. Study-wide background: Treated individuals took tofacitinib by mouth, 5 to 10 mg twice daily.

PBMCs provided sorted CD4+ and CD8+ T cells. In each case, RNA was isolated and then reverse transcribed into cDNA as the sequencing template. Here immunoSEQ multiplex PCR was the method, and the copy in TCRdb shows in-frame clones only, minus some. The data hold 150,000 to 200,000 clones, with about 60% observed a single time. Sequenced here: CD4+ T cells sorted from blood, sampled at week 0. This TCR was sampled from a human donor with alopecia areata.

The DNA for the CDR3 is TGTGCCAGCAGCCCCGGGGATATCTCCTACGAGCAGTACTTC. It yields the protein CASSPGDISYEQYF. This chain links TRBV4-2 with TRBJ2-7, with a possible D match to TRBD2 (5 bases). This CDR3 has 14 residues. V gave up 4 bases and J gave up 0 bases, with 10 bases separating them. The germline V gene has CDR1 LGHNA and CDR2 YNFKEQ.